This TCR beta chain was sequenced in a study of shared clonotypes between healthy human individuals. Regarding the study as a whole: The study sampled only blood, and tissue repertoires likely differ.

CDR3 size: 15 residues. In germline, CDR1 is MNHNS, CDR2 SASEGT. V dropped 6 bases and J dropped 6; count of bases not matched to a gene: 9. This clone was counted at least ten times. Its target is unknown. Assay used: immunoSEQ multiplex PCR; TCRdb lists only in-frame clones, some missing. The table has about 450,000 clones, roughly 78% seen once. The V call is TRBV6-1, the J call TRBJ2-3; 10 nucleotides line up with TRBD2. This receptor was identified in a woman between 35 and 50 years old in good health. Some clones in this sample may be carry-over from other donors' samples. Specimen: PBMCs. This chain's CDR3 is CASSSLAGRLDTQYF. CDR3 DNA sequence: TGTGCCAGCAGCTCACTAGCGGGACGGTTGGATACGCAGTATTTT.